This TCR beta chain was captured in a study of blood T cell repertoires in COVID-19 (dated by TCRdb to between 2020 and 2021). A note on the overall study: The collaborator samples originated in the United States, Italy and Spain and spanned the acute and convalescent phases of COVID-19. The prospective study material was composed of cDNA or gDNA derived from T cells, B-cell-depleted T cells, or PBMCs. Samples were obtained from the ongoing ImmuneRACE study (first 160 participants) and from some 1,300 subjects provided by 6 global collaborators. Where available, HLA class I and class II types were taken from metadata supplied by the sample provider and were not determined by assay-based typing. A freely available public database, intended as a resource for researchers studying the immune response to SARS-CoV-2, is where the repertoires were released. The dataset comprised deeply sampled blood TCRbeta repertoires from subjects exposed to, actively infected with, or recovered from COVID-19. Nearly every sample came with metadata listing a de-identified subject ID, COVID-19 status, age in years and sex. The study at large found these results: Clinical and demographic metadata were provided uncurated, with the amount varying by source and participant.

TCRbeta CDR3 regions were amplified from genomic DNA using the immunoSEQ Assay, a bias-controlled multiplex PCR. On the authors' methods: Within the assay, amplification of reference gene primers was used to estimate how many nucleated cells each sample contained. To quantify the absolute abundance of each unique TCRbeta CDR3 rearrangement, sequence reads were collapsed and filtered. For each sample, productive Simpson clonality was calculated by taking the square root of Simpson's diversity index across productive rearrangements. TCRdb provides this immuneACCESS table in a form limited to in-frame rearrangements. Some clones are lacking; in checked studies, under half of them reflect an unresolved V gene, and why the rest are absent is not known. V and J calls and clone size come straight from that table; D and trimming were deduced from the DNA. For this sample the table gives approximately 160,000 clones, of which about 85% were detected only once. The leading ten clones occupy 8.3% of the sample.

As to this clone: It lacks a known antigen. No much larger clone exists at a distance of one base, and base qualities are not known.

In Seattle, one collaborating source enrolled patients while the infection was active and tracked those patients longitudinally over the course of disease. Collaborating institutions collected whole blood in K2EDTA tubes following their own protocols. For TCRbeta analysis, collaborators shipped samples in one of three forms: frozen whole blood, isolated PBMCs, or DNA extracted from either of those sample types. The CDR3, from cysteine to phenylalanine, totals 15 residues. Of all the DNA, just the CDR3 is kept, 45 bases in frame from base 1. V is cut by 0 bases and J by 5 bases, and the space between the germline ends is 14 bases. The germline V gene sets CDR1 to SGHRS and CDR2 to YFSETQ.

The TCR originated in a woman in her fifties or sixties with COVID-19, enrolled during active disease. The sequenced sample was peripheral blood. The chain is encoded by TRBV5-1 joined to TRBJ2-5; TRBD2 could be the D gene, as 6 bases match. CDR3 loop: CASSLDYRREETQYF. The DNA is TGCGCCAGCAGCTTGGACTACAGGAGGGAGGAGACCCAGTACTTC.